This T cell receptor beta chain derives from a study of T cell responses to AZD1222 COVID-19 vaccine. Study-level findings and limits: Repertoire collection took place solely once the T cell response had peaked. Among AZD1222 vaccinees, only 5 to 7 were seropositive at baseline. Most donors were white British, females outnumbered males, and clonal diversity was possibly underestimated.

Assay used: immunoSEQ multiplex PCR; TCRdb lists only in-frame clones, some missing. The sample has roughly 150,000 clones, roughly 90% seen once; the top ten hold approximately 4.5%. In the case of this clone: Its target is unknown.

The CDR3 sequence is 11 residues long. Trimming removed 6 bases from V and 4 bases from J, with 6 bases in between. Germline V CDR1 and CDR2: LGHNT, FRNRAP. This sequence originates from an adult in good health. This chain uses TRBV12-5 with TRBJ1-1; unclear D gene. Specimen: peripheral blood, collected on day 0 of AZD1222 vaccination. The CDR3 loop reads CASGLLTEAFF. DNA of the CDR3: TGTGCTAGTGGCCTCCTCACTGAAGCTTTCTTT.